Listed below are T cell receptor beta chains from one sample, sequenced in a study of blood T cell repertoires in COVID-19. TCRdb keeps only in-frame clones here, not all; method: immunoSEQ multiplex PCR. This sample has fewer than 90,000 clones, with approximately 90% found just once. Sequencing used peripheral blood. These receptors were collected from a male donor with acute or convalescent COVID-19. CDR3s include the opening cysteine and the closing phenylalanine or tryptophan. The order of the fields is CDR3 protein, V gene, clone size, J gene. The size field is filled for only some rows; it gives once, few, many or a size class.

CASSGPAGGTDTQYF TRBV19 NA TRBJ2-3
CASSFGGERSYNEQFF TRBV6-2/TRBV6-3 few TRBJ2-1
CASRATSGGVDEQYF TRBV6-5 few TRBJ2-7
CASSLKSGGAGTNEKLFF TRBV5-4 NA TRBJ1-4
CASSPTSSGASTDTQYF TRBV19 NA TRBJ2-3
CATSRDPNSLPDTQYF TRBV15 NA TRBJ2-3
CASSLPGQGNTEAFF TRBV5-1 NA TRBJ1-1
CASSEGQGLADHRSGELFF TRBV6-1 NA TRBJ2-2
CASSPLLTGTEAFF TRBV14 NA TRBJ1-1
CASSQERGAADTQYF TRBV3-1/TRBV3-2 NA TRBJ2-3
CASSAGGAYNEQFF TRBV9 NA TRBJ2-1
CASSYSGGEQFF TRBV6-4 few TRBJ2-1
CASSHRVVGTDTQYF TRBV13 NA TRBJ2-3
CASSLGGVPNTEAFF TRBV7-2 few TRBJ1-1
CASSLSSGGTDTQYF TRBV11-3 NA TRBJ2-3
CASSTKRGSYEQYF TRBV19 NA TRBJ2-7
CASSPQGAHGYTF TRBV19 NA TRBJ1-2